This T cell receptor beta chain is drawn from a study of cytomegalovirus exposure and HLA in healthy donors. Overall study findings and caveats: The listing of 150 or so TCR beta chains classed them as cytomegalovirus-associated. Cytomegalovirus status, reportedly, was diagnosed with high specificity and sensitivity by the classifier. TCR clusters originating in the first cohort tended to co-occur in the 100 to 150 validation repertoires, according to a later analysis.

The germline gives CDR1 KGHSH, CDR2 LQKENI. The CDR3 has 17 amino acids. With V trimmed by 4 bases and J by 2 bases, 4 bases remained unmatched. Of note for this clone: As yet, its antigen is unknown.

The method was immunoSEQ multiplex PCR; TCRdb's version includes in-frame clones alone and lacks a portion of them. The sample has some 83,000 clones, around 94% seen once. Material for sequencing was PBMCs. The sequence was obtained from a young woman in good health and CMV-seropositive. This sequence joins TRBV18 and TRBJ2-6; 11 positions match TRBD2. The CDR3 region is CASSQTSGNAGANVLTF. DNA of the CDR3: TGTGCCAGCTCACAGACTAGCGGGAACGCTGGGGCCAACGTCCTGACTTTC. The whole variable domain, filled in from reference TRBV18 and TRBJ2-6, reads NAGVMQNPRHLVRRRGQEARLRCSPMKGHSHVYWYRQLPEEGLKFMVYLQKENIIDESGMPKERFSAEFPKEGPSILRIQQVVRGDSAAYFCASSQTSGNAGANVLTFGAGSRLTVL.